The clone carrying this T cell receptor beta chain showed up many times. No antigen is known for it. MiXCR, applied by TCRdb to the 5' RACE reads, yields one record per CDR3 protein. The sample has under 900,000 distinct CDR3 sequences; 9% to 15% are singletons. This CDR3 has 15 residues. CDR1 and CDR2 from the germline V gene are MNHNS and SASEGT. V lost 3 bases to trimming and J lost 9 bases; unmatched junction nucleotides: 5. The sample originates from a study of identical twins. Points from the study as a whole: Out-of-frame TCR alpha sharing in monozygotic twins exceeded recombination model predictions. Invariant cells of the MAIT and iNKT types might have partly distorted the zero-insertion analyses.

Healthy Caucasians, and only they, were the donors. These data were also filed under a second study, of yellow fever vaccine responses in identical twins.

The sample was PBMCs. This sequence was found in a woman younger than 35 in good health. The chain links TRBV6-1 to TRBJ1-6; 10 positions agree with TRBD1. This chain's CDR3 is CASSDPGTGVSPLHF. The CDR3 nucleotides are TGTGCCAGCAGTGACCCCGGGACAGGGGTTTCACCCCTCCACTTT.